This T cell receptor beta chain was documented in a study of CD8+ T cells in alopecia areata (dated by TCRdb to 2017 to 2018). Regarding the study in general: Treated patients were enrolled in an open-label pilot trial of oral tofacitinib at 5 to 10 mg twice daily for moderate-to-severe alopecia areata. Tofacitinib was given for 6 to 18 months, followed by 6 months of follow-up off drug to assess delayed response and recurrence. To study T cell clonal expansion in alopecia areata, the researchers applied high-throughput TCRbeta sequencing to both the C3H/HeJ mouse model and human patients. Scalp tissue and sorted CD4+ and CD8+ peripheral blood T cells from patchy and totalis/universalis alopecia areata patients and from healthy controls were covered by human TCRbeta sequencing. Tofacitinib-treated patients had biopsies at baseline and at 4 and 24 weeks of treatment, with a later scalp biopsy in several patients. Scalp clonality was compared across normal scalp (n=4), patchy alopecia areata scalp (n=8), and alopecia totalis/universalis scalp (n=8). RNA was obtained with the PAXgene miRNA kit for fixed scalp, the miRNeasy kit for PBMCs, and the RNeasy kit for mouse skin. TCRbeta CDR3 regions were amplified by immunoSEQ multiplex PCR with 35 Vbeta forward and 13 Jbeta reverse primers.

The label giving this sample's time point can be read as: baseline before oral tofacitinib. From alopecia areata patients, peripheral blood was collected along with lesional scalp punch biopsies. PBMCs were isolated by density centrifugation and stained for CD3, CD4 and CD8, after which CD4+ and CD8+ T cells were sorted on a FACSAria. Broad study findings and their caveats: Lesional scalp, especially in alopecia totalis/universalis, showed higher clonality and more expanded CD8+ clones than normal scalp, suggesting antigenic drive. Shared TCR sequences between patients were less evident than in mice, which may be partly attributable to HLA diversity in the patient population. Unlike mouse skin, which is dominated by gammadelta T cells, normal human skin has resident alphabeta T cells that are also sequenced, and this complicates analysis of the scalp TCR repertoire.

With regard to this clone: Its antigen has not been determined. No much larger clone is present one base from it, and per-base qualities are unavailable.

Preparation of the library involved the immunoSEQ multiplex PCR assay. RNA was extracted from all samples and reverse transcribed into cDNA, which served as template for TCR sequencing. SuperScript III was used for first-strand cDNA synthesis, primed with a 2:1 mix of oligo-dT and random hexamers. A synthetic immune receptor repertoire was used to gauge amplification bias, and whatever bias remained was removed computationally. The study's processing was this. After raw reads were preprocessed to remove errors, the CDR3 was defined following IMGT conventions as running from the conserved cysteine to phenylalanine. To get clonality, Shannon entropy was normalized by log2 of the number of productive unique TCRs and the result was subtracted from 1. CD4 or CD8 identity of scalp clones was inferred by cross-referencing scalp TCRbeta sequences with sorted blood CD4 and CD8 repertoires. As stored in TCRdb, this immuneACCESS dataset retains in-frame rearrangements with V and J assigned. A fraction of the clones does not appear; measured against another copy, unresolved V genes explain less than half of the discrepancy, and the remainder lacks a known reason. V, J and clone size are those of that table, while D and trimming were read from the DNA. The sample data list 100,000 to 150,000 clones, and 58% of these were observed just once. The ten largest account for about 4.9% of the sample.

Per the germline V gene (reference sequence), MNHEY is the CDR1 and SMNVEV is the CDR2. V gives up 3 bases and J gives up 7 bases, and the segment between their germline ends measures 13 bases. Measured from the cysteine to the phenylalanine, the CDR3 is 14 residues long. Only the CDR3 DNA stays, 42 bases, in frame from base 1. The sample in question was CD4+ T cells sorted from blood, obtained at week 0. The sequence derives from a human donor with alopecia areata. The rearrangement combines TRBV27 with TRBJ1-5; a tentative D call is TRBD1 (5 bases match). CDR3 region: CASSFQGGHQPQHF. The nucleotide sequence is given as TGTGCCAGCAGTTTTCAGGGAGGTCACCAGCCCCAGCATTTT.